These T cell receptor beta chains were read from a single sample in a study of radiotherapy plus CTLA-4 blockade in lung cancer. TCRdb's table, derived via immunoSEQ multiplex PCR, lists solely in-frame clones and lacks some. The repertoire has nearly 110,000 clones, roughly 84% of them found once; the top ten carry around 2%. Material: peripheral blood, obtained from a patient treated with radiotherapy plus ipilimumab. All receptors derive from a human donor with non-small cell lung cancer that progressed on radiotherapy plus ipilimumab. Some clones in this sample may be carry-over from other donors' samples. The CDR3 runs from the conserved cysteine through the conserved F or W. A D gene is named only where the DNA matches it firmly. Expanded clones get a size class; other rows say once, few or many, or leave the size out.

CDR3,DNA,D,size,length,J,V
CASSSLLPTKALHF,TGTGCCAGCAGTTCCCTACTGCCGACGAAGGCCCTCCACTTT,NA,NA,14,TRBJ1-6,TRBV6-5
CASRKNIGFEQYF,TGTGCCAGCCGAAAGAATATAGGGTTCGAGCAGTACTTC,NA,NA,13,TRBJ2-7,TRBV6-7
CASSLEIAGGPSTDTQYF,TGTGCCAGCAGCTTAGAAATAGCGGGGGGCCCTAGCACAGATACGCAGTATTTT,TRBD2,NA,18,TRBJ2-3,TRBV7-9
CASSQDPGVVAGGDTQYF,TGTGCCAGCAGCCAAGATCCAGGCGTAGTAGCGGGGGGTGATACGCAGTATTTT,TRBD2,NA,18,TRBJ2-3,TRBV4-2
CASSGGTGGAFGYTF,TGTGCCAGCAGTGGAGGGACAGGGGGCGCTTTTGGCTACACCTTC,TRBD1,NA,15,TRBJ1-2,TRBV2
CASSTSGSNTGELFF,TGCGCCAGCAGCACCTCCGGGAGTAACACCGGGGAGCTGTTTTTT,NA,NA,15,TRBJ2-2,TRBV5-1
CASSSGGGGVSNQPQHF,TGTGCCAGCAGCTCCGGGGGTGGAGGGGTTAGCAATCAGCCCCAGCATTTT,NA,once,17,TRBJ1-5,TRBV7-2
CASSFVGLETQYF,TGTGCCAGCAGTTTTGTAGGCTTAGAGACCCAGTACTTC,NA,NA,13,TRBJ2-5,TRBV27
CASSAEAGTEAFF,TGTGCCAGCAGCGCGGAAGCGGGGACTGAAGCTTTCTTT,NA,NA,13,TRBJ1-1,TRBV7-2
CASSSTSSEQFF,TGTGCCAGCAGCTCGACTAGCTCTGAGCAGTTCTTC,TRBD2,few,12,TRBJ2-1,TRBV7-3
CASSSLPNSPLHF,TGTGCCAGCAGTTCCTTACCGAATTCACCCCTCCACTTT,NA,NA,13,TRBJ1-6,TRBV6-5
CASSLNFEGEQFF,TGTGCCAGCAGCTTAAATTTCGAGGGTGAGCAGTTCTTC,NA,NA,13,TRBJ2-1,TRBV7-9
CASSTLTGTAFF,TGTGCCAGCAGTACGCTGACAGGTACTGCTTTCTTT,NA,once,12,TRBJ1-1,TRBV28
CASSLRGTGRYGYTF,TGTGCCAGCAGCTTGCGAGGGACAGGGCGGTATGGCTACACCTTC,TRBD1,few,15,TRBJ1-2,TRBV7-2
CASRIRLGSGELFF,TGTGCCAGCAGGATACGCTTGGGGTCCGGGGAGCTGTTTTTT,NA,NA,14,TRBJ2-2,TRBV5-6
CAWGTGGTDTQYF,TGTGCCTGGGGGACAGGGGGCACAGATACGCAGTATTTT,TRBD1,NA,13,TRBJ2-3,TRBV30
CASSLAEGTPYSPLHF,TGCGCCAGCAGCTTGGCCGAAGGGACTCCCTATTCACCCCTCCACTTT,NA,NA,16,TRBJ1-6,TRBV5-1
CASSFSGALFNYGYTF,TGTGCCAGCAGCTTTTCCGGGGCCCTTTTTAACTATGGCTACACCTTC,NA,NA,16,TRBJ1-2,TRBV7-2
CASSYAGQGTGETQYF,TGTGCCAGCAGCTACGCGGGACAGGGTACGGGAGAGACCCAGTACTTC,TRBD1,NA,16,TRBJ2-5,TRBV7-3
CASGLAGIRYNEQFF,TGTGCCAGCGGACTAGCGGGAATTCGGTACAATGAGCAGTTCTTC,TRBD2,NA,15,TRBJ2-1,TRBV28
CASSLDFRGHSHRETQYF,TGTGCCAGCAGCTTAGATTTCCGGGGGCATTCCCACCGAGAGACCCAGTACTTC,NA,once,18,TRBJ2-5,TRBV11-2
CASRVDSKNTEAFF,TGTGCCAGCAGGGTGGACTCAAAGAACACTGAAGCTTTCTTT,NA,NA,14,TRBJ1-1,TRBV7-2
CASSQNPVRRDNEKLFF,TGCGCCAGCAGCCAAAACCCCGTGAGACGCGATAATGAAAAACTGTTTTTT,NA,once,17,TRBJ1-4,TRBV4-3
CASSAQGAPFYGYTF,TGTGCCAGTAGTGCACAGGGGGCGCCGTTCTATGGCTACACCTTC,TRBD1,few,15,TRBJ1-2,TRBV19
CASSSLNEQFF,TGTGCCAGCAGCTCCCTCAATGAGCAGTTCTTC,NA,NA,11,TRBJ2-1,TRBV9
CASSEWRGGQETQYF,TGTGCCAGCAGTGAATGGAGGGGGGGGCAAGAGACCCAGTACTTC,NA,NA,15,TRBJ2-5,TRBV25-1
CASSPRGSNTGELFF,TGTGCCAGCTCACCCAGGGGCTCGAACACCGGGGAGCTGTTTTTT,NA,NA,15,TRBJ2-2,TRBV18
CASSQDFTGSNYGYTF,TGCGCCAGCAGCCAAGATTTTACGGGATCTAACTATGGCTACACCTTC,NA,NA,16,TRBJ1-2,TRBV4-3
CSVLGDYGYTF,TGCAGCGTTTTAGGAGACTATGGCTACACCTTC,NA,NA,11,TRBJ1-2,TRBV29-1
CASKVAGSYTEAFF,TGTGCCAGCAAAGTGGCAGGGTCGTACACTGAAGCTTTCTTT,NA,once,14,TRBJ1-1,TRBV2
CASSRGQGGEETQYF,TGTGCCAGCAGTCGTGGACAGGGCGGTGAAGAGACCCAGTACTTC,TRBD1,once,15,TRBJ2-5,TRBV7-3
CASSFNGNEKLFF,TGTGCCAGCAGCTTTAACGGAAATGAAAAACTGTTTTTT,NA,NA,13,TRBJ1-4,TRBV11-2
CASSITGTGAEKLFF,TGTGCCAGCAGCATTACCGGGACAGGGGCGGAAAAACTGTTTTTT,TRBD1,NA,15,TRBJ1-4,TRBV7-6
CASSYGTGPYGYTF,TGTGCCAGCAGTTACGGGACAGGGCCTTATGGCTACACCTTC,TRBD1,NA,14,TRBJ1-2,TRBV27
CASSLAGIFYGYTF,TGTGCCAGCAGTTTAGCAGGGATTTTCTATGGCTACACCTTC,NA,NA,14,TRBJ1-2,TRBV28
CASSQEIRPMLRLAGDTGELFF,TGCGCCAGCAGCCAAGAAATAAGGCCTATGTTGAGACTAGCGGGGGACACCGGGGAGCTGTTTTTT,TRBD2,once,22,TRBJ2-2,TRBV4-1
CASSADRDNEQFF,TGTGCCAGCAGTGCGGACAGGGACAATGAGCAGTTCTTC,TRBD1,NA,13,TRBJ2-1,TRBV2
CASSVGRPTNEKLFF,TGTGCCAGCAGCGTAGGCCGGCCAACTAATGAAAAACTGTTTTTT,NA,NA,15,TRBJ1-4,TRBV9
CASSLLGTNTEAFF,TGTGCCAGCAGCTTGTTGGGGACGAACACTGAAGCTTTCTTT,NA,NA,14,TRBJ1-1,TRBV5-8
CASRTQGAERTTEAFF,TGTGCCAGCAGGACACAGGGGGCGGAGAGGACCACTGAAGCTTTCTTT,TRBD1,NA,16,TRBJ1-1,TRBV27
CASSSRTDYGYTF,TGTGCCAGCAGCTCTCGGACGGACTATGGCTACACCTTC,NA,NA,13,TRBJ1-2,TRBV5-4
CASSSGWNEQFF,TGTGCCAGCAGTTCGGGGTGGAATGAGCAGTTCTTC,NA,NA,12,TRBJ2-1,TRBV6-5
CASSMTGFQPQHF,TGTGCCAGCAGCATGACAGGGTTTCAGCCCCAGCATTTT,TRBD1,NA,13,TRBJ1-5,TRBV7-2
CASSLVPPGNSPFHF,TGCGCCAGCAGCTTGGTCCCCCCCGGGAATTCACCCTTCCACTTT,NA,NA,15,TRBJ1-6,TRBV5-1
CASSLGGQGPDTQYF,TGTGCCAGCAGCCTGGGAGGACAGGGGCCAGATACGCAGTATTTT,TRBD1,NA,15,TRBJ2-3,TRBV4-2
CASSYGGRWETQYF,TGTGCCAGCAGTTACGGGGGTAGGTGGGAGACCCAGTACTTC,NA,once,14,TRBJ2-5,TRBV6-5
CASSSSRLGYGYTF,TGTGCCAGCAGTTCAAGCCGACTAGGCTATGGCTACACCTTC,NA,NA,14,TRBJ1-2,TRBV6-6
CASKQGNNYGYTF,TGTGCCAGCAAACAGGGGAATAACTATGGCTACACCTTC,TRBD1,NA,13,TRBJ1-2,TRBV27
CASSLAPASGGLQETQYF,TGCGCCAGCAGCTTGGCCCCAGCTAGCGGGGGGCTCCAAGAGACCCAGTACTTC,TRBD2,NA,18,TRBJ2-5,TRBV5-1
CASSTRSETQGRGYYGYTF,TGTGCCAGTAGTACCCGCAGTGAGACACAGGGGCGAGGCTACTATGGCTACACCTTC,TRBD1,NA,19,TRBJ1-2,TRBV19
CASSPMPEKEFF,TGTGCCAGCAGCCCAATGCCCGAAAAAGAGTTTTTT,NA,NA,12,TRBJ1-4,TRBV7-9
CASSLDRVYGYTF,TGTGCCAGCAGCTTGGACAGGGTCTATGGCTACACCTTC,NA,NA,13,TRBJ1-2,TRBV5-4
CASSPRDNYEQYF,TGTGCCAGCTCACCCCGGGACAACTACGAGCAGTACTTC,NA,NA,13,TRBJ2-7,TRBV18
CARQIAGVPYEQYF,TGTGCCAGACAAATAGCGGGGGTACCCTACGAGCAGTACTTC,TRBD2,NA,14,TRBJ2-7,TRBV2
CASSLRGSKTQYF,TGTGCCAGCAGCTTACGTGGTTCGAAAACGCAGTATTTT,NA,NA,13,TRBJ2-3,TRBV7-9